This paragraph reports one T cell receptor (beta chain). Sequenced by immunoSEQ multiplex PCR; TCRdb stores in-frame clones only, minus some. The repertoire holds tens of thousands of clones, roughly 82% seen once, with 2.1% in the top ten. The germline V gene encodes CDR1 MNHNS and CDR2 SASEGT. V lost 1 base and J lost 3, with 7 bases in between. CDR3 length: 15 residues. The data stem from a study of glioma-infiltrating T cells after dendritic cell vaccination. The origin of this receptor is a human donor with glioblastoma. The specimen comprised blood, sampled before dendritic cell vaccination. The chain recombines TRBV6-1 with TRBJ2-6, with a possible D match to TRBD2 (6 bases). As DNA, the CDR3 is TGTGCCAGCAGTGAAGAGGAGGGTGGGGCCAACGTCCTGACTTTC. Translation: CASSEEEGGANVLTF.